This passage covers 23 T cell receptor beta chains from one sample sequenced in a study of blood T cell repertoires in COVID-19. TCRdb's copy holds only in-frame clones and misses some; the assay was immunoSEQ multiplex PCR. This sample has about 370,000 clones, with 75% to 90% found just once. The specimen sequenced was PBMCs or T cells enriched from blood (not recorded which). Receptor source: a man aged 18 to 29 who had recovered from COVID-19.

The chain couples TRBV15 to TRBJ2-7; 9 nucleotides match TRBD1. This CDR3 has 16 residues. Germline CDR1 LNHNV, CDR2 YYDKDF (reference sequence). V shed 3 bases, J shed 1 base, and the junction held 7 bases outside the gene matches. CDR3 region: CATSRVGQGSSYEQYF. CDR3 bases: TGTGCCACCAGCAGGGTCGGACAGGGGTCTTCCTACGAGCAGTACTTC.

The CDR3 sequence: CAIGLAGTTDTQYF. CDR3 nucleotides: TGTGCCATCGGACTAGCGGGGACCACAGATACGCAGTATTTT. This chain uses TRBV28 with TRBJ2-3; 12 positions agree with TRBD2. The CDR3 spans 14 residues. Germline lookup yields CDR1 MDHEN and CDR2 SYDVKM. V lost 10 bases to trimming and J lost 2 bases; unmatched junction nucleotides: 4.

The chain joins TRBV7-9 to TRBJ2-4, with TRBD1 as a possible D gene (6 bases). Germline V gene lookup returns CDR1 SEHNR and CDR2 FQNEAQ (reference sequence). The CDR3 length is 15 residues. Between the trimmed V and J ends, which lost 2 bases and 4 bases, there was a span of 12 bases. The CDR3 region is CASSLTPGEKNIQYF. The CDR3 DNA sequence: TGTGCCAGCAGCTTAACCCCAGGGGAAAAAAACATTCAGTACTTC. Together with reference TRBV7-9 and TRBJ2-4, the CDR3 gives the full variable domain: DTGVSQNPRHKITKRGQNVTFRCDPISEHNRLYWYRQTLGQGPEFLTYFQNEAQLEKSRLLSDRFSAERPKGSFSTLEIQRTEQGDSAMYLCASSLTPGEKNIQYFGAGTRLSVL.

The chain recombines TRBV4-3 with TRBJ1-1; D may be TRBD1 (5 bases). In germline, CDR1 is LGHNA, CDR2 YSLEER. This CDR3 is built from 13 residues. Trimming cost V 4 bases and J 4 bases, with 10 bases left between them. This CDR3 is CASSRERGTEAFF. In DNA, the CDR3 is TGCGCCAGCAGCCGAGAAAGGGGCACTGAAGCTTTCTTT.

CDR3 sequence reads: CASTAGLETQYF. The CDR3 region has the DNA TGTGCCAGCACGGCGGGGTTGGAGACCCAGTACTTC. V is TRBV13 and J is TRBJ2-5, with D perhaps TRBD2 (6 bases). Germline values: CDR1 PRHDT, CDR2 FYEKMQ (reference sequence). The length of the CDR3 is 12 residues. V dropped 7 bases and J dropped 5 bases, with 11 bases sitting between them.

V usage is TRBV7-9 and J usage is TRBJ1-2, with D unresolved. There are 13 residues in the CDR3. The V end was cut by 1 base, the J end by 8 bases, with 11 bases between. Germline CDR1 SEHNR, CDR2 FQNEAQ (reference sequence). For the CDR3, the DNA is TGTGCCAGCAGCTTAGAACGGGATACGGGCTACACCTTC. This translates into CASSLERDTGYTF.

The chain uses TRBV18 and TRBJ1-6, with D perhaps TRBD1 (6 bases). V was trimmed by 3 bases and J by 5 bases, leaving 17 bases between them. The CDR3 is 17 residues long. Germline V lookup: CDR1 KGHSH, CDR2 LQKENI. CDR3: CASSPRGHRTNNSPLHF. CDR3 DNA sequence: TGTGCCAGCTCACCGAGGGGACACAGGACGAATAATTCACCCCTCCACTTT. The entire variable domain, with the rest obtained from reference TRBV18 and TRBJ1-6, is as follows: NAGVMQNPRHLVRRRGQEARLRCSPMKGHSHVYWYRQLPEEGLKFMVYLQKENIIDESGMPKERFSAEFPKEGPSILRIQQVVRGDSAAYFCASSPRGHRTNNSPLHFGNGTRLTVT.

This clone was observed a few times. The V and J genes are TRBV7-9 and TRBJ2-2; tentatively, D is TRBD1 (5 bases). The germline V gene has CDR1 SEHNR and CDR2 FQNEAQ (reference sequence). With 0 bases removed from V and 0 bases from J, the gap between germline ends came to 5 bases. This CDR3 is 15 amino acids long. This chain's CDR3 is CASSLAGANTGELFF. Written as DNA, the CDR3 is TGTGCCAGCAGCTTAGCAGGGGCGAACACCGGGGAGCTGTTTTTT. Full variable domain (outside the CDR3, taken from reference TRBV7-9 and TRBJ2-2): DTGVSQNPRHKITKRGQNVTFRCDPISEHNRLYWYRQTLGQGPEFLTYFQNEAQLEKSRLLSDRFSAERPKGSFSTLEIQRTEQGDSAMYLCASSLAGANTGELFFGEGSRLTVL.

V and J are TRBV4-1 and TRBJ1-4, with a possible D match to TRBD1 (5 bases). Trimming shortened V by 0 bases and J by 6 bases, and 11 bases separated the two germline ends. CDR1 and CDR2 (germline): MGHRA, YSYEKL. CDR3 length equals 15 residues. The CDR3 spells CASSQEGVRDEKLFF. The CDR3 DNA is TGCGCCAGCAGCCAAGAAGGGGTTAGGGATGAAAAACTGTTTTTT.

The chain recombines TRBV6-5 with TRBJ1-4; D is undetermined. CDR1 MNHEY and CDR2 SVGAGI come from the germline V gene. The CDR3 has 15 amino acids. V dropped 7 bases and J dropped 5 bases, with 17 bases sitting between them. DNA for the CDR3: TGTGCCAGCACCGCCTGGACGGGAATCAATGAAAAACTGTTTTTT. Amino acids: CASTAWTGINEKLFF.

A few counts support this clone. This rearrangement joins TRBV5-1 to TRBJ1-4; possible D gene TRBD1, 6 bases. CDR1 SGHRS and CDR2 YFSETQ come from the germline V gene. With 3 bases removed from V and 5 bases from J, the gap between germline ends came to 11 bases. The CDR3 runs to 14 residues. In nucleotides, the CDR3 is TGCGCCAGCAGCTGGCAGGGGATGAATGAAAAACTGTTTTTT. It is translated as CASSWQGMNEKLFF.

CDR3 sequence reads: CASSFGNQPQHF. CDR3 nucleotides: TGTGCCAGCAGTTTCGGCAATCAGCCCCAGCATTTT. The rearrangement links TRBV12-3 or TRBV12-4 to TRBJ1-5; D gene ambiguous. CDR3 length: 12 residues. The germline V and J ends were trimmed by 3 bases and 2 bases, with 2 bases remaining between them.

The rearrangement joins TRBV12-5 to TRBJ1-4; D might be TRBD1 (6 bases). The CDR3 is made up of 16 amino acids. V was clipped by 6 bases and J by 3 bases, with 17 bases between them. Looked up from germline, CDR1 is LGHNT and CDR2 is FRNRAP. The CDR3 DNA follows: TGTGCTAGTGGCCTTCTGAGGGGGATGGCTAATGAAAAACTGTTTTTT. Encoded protein: CASGLLRGMANEKLFF.

The chain uses TRBV9 and TRBJ1-6; a weak D match, TRBD1 (6 bases). The V gene lost 3 bases and the J gene lost 8 bases, with 15 bases spanning the gap. Germline V gives CDR1 SGDLS, CDR2 YYNGEE. This CDR3 contains 15 residues. As DNA, the CDR3 is TGTGCCAGCAGCGGATTCAGGGGTAGTGATTCACCCCTCCACTTT. This codes for CASSGFRGSDSPLHF.

This clone appeared once. The V call is TRBV27, the J call TRBJ2-7, with 7 bases that match TRBD1. J was trimmed by 3 bases and V by 5 bases; bases with no gene match: 10. This CDR3 region has 15 residues. The germline CDR1 and CDR2 sequences are MNHEY and SMNVEV (reference sequence). In nucleotides, the CDR3 is TGTGCCAGCAGTCGACAGACAGGGATAAGCTACGAGCAGTACTTC. Protein sequence: CASSRQTGISYEQYF.

This chain links TRBV28 with TRBJ2-1; maybe TRBD2 (6 bases). Trimming pared 1 base from V and 0 bases from J, leaving 10 bases between. CDR1 is MDHEN, CDR2 SYDVKM, per germline. The CDR3 is made up of 16 amino acids. The CDR3 sequence is CASSLYAGPSYNEQFF. CDR3 sequence (DNA): TGTGCCAGCAGTTTATACGCGGGACCCTCCTACAATGAGCAGTTCTTC.

This clone has a single count. The chain employs TRBV9 and TRBJ1-6; D is possibly TRBD1 (5 bases). The V and J ends lost 6 bases and 9 bases respectively, with 16 bases between them. This CDR3 comprises 14 residues. CDR1 and CDR2 from the germline V gene are SGDLS and YYNGEE. The DNA of the CDR3 is TGTGCCAGCAATGGTGACAGTAAAATTTCACCCCTCCACTTT. It encodes CASNGDSKISPLHF. Using reference TRBV9 and TRBJ1-6 for the parts outside the CDR3, the full variable domain is DSGVTQTPKHLITATGQRVTLRCSPRSGDLSVYWYQQSLDQGLQFLIQYYNGEERAKGNILERFSAQQFPDLHSELNLSSLELGDSALYFCASNGDSKISPLHFGNGTRLTVT.

The chain employs TRBV3-1 (or the pseudogene TRBV3-2) and TRBJ1-2; 8 nucleotides match TRBD1. CDR3 length: 13 residues. The junction had 6 bases not matched to a gene; V was cut back by 4 bases and J by 8 bases. Germline CDR1 is LGHDT and CDR2 is YNNKEL (reference sequence). The CDR3 loop reads CASSPDRDRGYTF. The CDR3, as DNA: TGTGCCAGCAGCCCGGACAGGGATCGCGGCTACACCTTC.

The chain recombines TRBV10-1 with TRBJ1-2, with D unclear. In germline, CDR1 is WNHNN, CDR2 SYGVQD (reference sequence). The germline V and J ends were trimmed by 3 bases and 0 bases, with 11 bases remaining between them. The CDR3 is 15 amino acids. CDR3 amino acids: CASSDGTEPNYGYTF. CDR3 sequence (DNA): TGCGCCAGCAGTGATGGTACAGAACCTAACTATGGCTACACCTTC.

The rearrangement links TRBV5-1 to TRBJ2-5, with 8 bases fitting TRBD1. CDR3 length: 14 residues. Germline V gene sequence: CDR1 SGHRS, CDR2 YFSETQ. V lost 4 bases and J lost 5; bases outside the gene matches: 7. The CDR3 here is CASSLLDRAETQYF. The CDR3 region has the DNA TGCGCCAGCAGCCTATTGGACAGGGCGGAGACCCAGTACTTC.

The genes are TRBV4-2 and TRBJ2-1; TRBD1 aligns across 9 bases. This CDR3 region has 14 residues. The V segment lost 4 bases and the J segment 6 bases; nucleotides outside the gene matches: 4. Per the germline V gene, CDR1 is LGHNA and CDR2 is YNFKEQ. The CDR3 protein is CASSPGQGVNEQFF. The CDR3 coding sequence is TGTGCCAGCAGCCCGGGACAGGGAGTCAATGAGCAGTTCTTC.

The chain has TRBV9 and TRBJ1-2; D is perhaps TRBD1 (6 bases). The germline V and J ends were trimmed by 4 bases and 0 bases, with 13 bases remaining between them. The CDR3 is made up of 15 amino acids. CDR1 is SGDLS, CDR2 YYNGEE, per germline. The CDR3 protein is CASSPRTEPNYGYTF. The CDR3 region has the DNA TGTGCCAGCAGCCCGAGGACAGAGCCTAACTATGGCTACACCTTC.

The chain carries TRBV2 and TRBJ2-7; tentatively, D is TRBD1 (5 bases). Trimming removed 2 bases from V and 7 bases from J, with 18 bases in between. The CDR3 length is 15 residues. The germline V gene has CDR1 SNHLY and CDR2 FYNNEI. Here the CDR3 reads CASSELGQGIEEQYF. In DNA form, the CDR3 reads TGTGCCAGCAGTGAATTAGGTCAGGGTATCGAAGAGCAGTACTTC.